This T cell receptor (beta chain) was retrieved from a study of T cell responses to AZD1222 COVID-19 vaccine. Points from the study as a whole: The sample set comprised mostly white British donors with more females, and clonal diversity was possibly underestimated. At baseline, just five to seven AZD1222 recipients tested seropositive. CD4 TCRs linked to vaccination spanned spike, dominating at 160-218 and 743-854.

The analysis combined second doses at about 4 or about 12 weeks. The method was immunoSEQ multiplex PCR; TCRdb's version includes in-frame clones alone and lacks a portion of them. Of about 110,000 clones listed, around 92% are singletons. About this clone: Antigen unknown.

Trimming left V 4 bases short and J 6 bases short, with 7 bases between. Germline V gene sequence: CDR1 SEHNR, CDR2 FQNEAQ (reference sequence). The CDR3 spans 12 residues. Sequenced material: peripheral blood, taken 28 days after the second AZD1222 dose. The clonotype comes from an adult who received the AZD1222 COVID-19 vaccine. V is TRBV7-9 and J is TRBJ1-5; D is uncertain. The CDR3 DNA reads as TGTGCCAGCAGCTCCAATGTTCAGCCCCAGCATTTT. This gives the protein CASSSNVQPQHF. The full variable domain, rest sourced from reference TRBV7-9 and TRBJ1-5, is DTGVSQNPRHKITKRGQNVTFRCDPISEHNRLYWYRQTLGQGPEFLTYFQNEAQLEKSRLLSDRFSAERPKGSFSTLEIQRTEQGDSAMYLCASSSNVQPQHFGDGTRLSIL.